Below are 15 T cell receptor beta chains sequenced from a single sample in a study of T cells in Graves' hyperthyroidism and ophthalmopathy. RNA transcripts were the template for amplifying TCR beta CDR3 regions. The HTBI primer set was used in a first-round RT-PCR of the TCR CDR3. Each CDR3 protein is one row after TCRdb ran MiXCR on the multiplex PCR reads. This table has about 300,000 distinct CDR3 sequences, around a fifth appearing once. The sequencing sample was made of blood. The receptors here all came from a man aged 50 to 60 with Graves' ophthalmopathy.

The rearrangement links TRBV6-4 to TRBJ1-1; the D gene is possibly TRBD1 (6 bases). The V gene lost 2 bases and the J gene lost 3 bases, with 13 bases spanning the gap. This CDR3 contains 15 residues. CDR1 MRHNA and CDR2 SNTAGT come from the germline V gene. The CDR3 nucleotides are TGTGCCAGCAGTGACCAGGGGTTGGCGGACACTGAAGCTTTCTTT. Its protein product is CASSDQGLADTEAFF.

This clonotype has more than one count but fewer than ten. The chain uses TRBV5-8 and TRBJ2-3; no definite D call. Trimming pared 3 bases from V and 0 bases from J, leaving 11 bases between. The germline V gene encodes CDR1 SGHTS and CDR2 YDEGEE. The CDR3 covers 15 residues. CDR3 region: CASSSYRPSTDTQYF. As DNA, the CDR3 is TGTGCCAGCAGCTCCTATCGCCCTAGCACAGATACGCAGTATTTT. Full variable domain (remainder filled in from reference TRBV5-8 and TRBJ2-3): EAGVTQSPTHLIKTRGQQATLRCSPISGHTSVYWYQQALGLGLQFLLWYDEGEERNRGNFPPRFSGRQFPNYSSELNVNALELEDSALYLCASSSYRPSTDTQYFGPGTRLTVL.

The V call is TRBV2, the J call TRBJ1-6, with a weak D call TRBD1 (6 bases). The CDR3 length is 14 residues. Trimming removed 7 bases from V and 8 bases from J, with 15 bases in between. Germline V gene data show CDR1 as SNHLY and CDR2 as FYNNEI. The CDR3: CASTVEQGDSPLHF. The CDR3 DNA reads as TGTGCCAGCACAGTGGAACAGGGTGATTCACCCCTCCACTTT.

This chain connects TRBV11-3 to TRBJ1-1; D may be TRBD1 (5 bases). This CDR3 has 15 residues. V was cut by 6 bases and J by 0 bases, with 14 bases left in between. CDR1 is SGHNT, CDR2 YENEEA, per germline. The chain's CDR3 is CASSVDSEVNTEAFF. The DNA for the CDR3 is TGTGCCAGCAGTGTCGACAGCGAGGTGAACACTGAAGCTTTCTTT.

The chain joins TRBV16 to TRBJ2-1; 8 nucleotides match TRBD2. CDR3 length equals 16 residues. Trimming took 1 base from V and 4 from J; bases not matched to a gene: 6. The germline gives CDR1 KGHSY, CDR2 FQNENV. The CDR3 DNA is TGTGCCAGCAGCCAATTCGTAGCTAGCGGGTACAATGAGCAGTTCTTC. It specifies CASSQFVASGYNEQFF.

The chain links TRBV20-1 to TRBJ1-1; TRBD1 is a possible D gene (6 bases). CDR3 length equals 16 residues. CDR1 and CDR2 from the germline V gene are DFQATT and SNEGSKA (reference sequence). Trimming removed 0 bases at V and 0 bases at J, with 14 bases between. In nucleotides, the CDR3 is TGCAGTGCTAGAGACCCCGCACAGGGCGTGAACACTGAAGCTTTCTTT. It specifies CSARDPAQGVNTEAFF.

This clonotype was found a few times. The genes are TRBV12-3 or TRBV12-4 and TRBJ2-3; possible D gene TRBD1, 6 bases. CDR3 size: 15 residues. The V and J ends lost 6 bases and 0 bases respectively, with 13 bases between them. The CDR3 protein is CASRGTGPSTDTQYF. As DNA, the CDR3 is TGTGCCAGCAGGGGAACAGGGCCAAGCACAGATACGCAGTATTTT.

This clonotype was detected many times. This chain connects TRBV2 to TRBJ2-1; tentatively, D is TRBD1 (5 bases). The CDR3 covers 15 residues. CDR1 is SNHLY and CDR2 is FYNNEI in the germline V gene. Trimming shortened V by 4 bases and J by 8 bases, and 18 bases separated the two germline ends. CDR3 protein: CASSGSRVTIDEQFF. The CDR3 nucleotides read TGTGCCAGCAGTGGGTCCAGGGTGACAATCGATGAGCAGTTCTTC.

Only one count was recorded for this clonotype. The rearrangement links TRBV27 to TRBJ1-1, with unresolved D. CDR1 MNHEY and CDR2 SMNVEV come from the germline V gene (reference sequence). Trimming cost V 2 bases and J 1 base, with 20 bases left between them. The CDR3 is 18 residues long. The CDR3 region is CASSLIPHQVRRNTEAFF. CDR3 coding DNA: TGTGCCAGCAGTTTAATCCCCCATCAAGTCAGGAGGAACACTGAAGCTTTCTTT.

This clonotype was recorded many times. The chain employs TRBV5-1 and TRBJ1-1, with TRBD1 identical over 7 bases. CDR1 is SGHRS, CDR2 YFSETQ, per germline. Trimming removed 2 bases from V and 1 base from J; junction bases left unmatched: 2. This CDR3 is 14 amino acids long. The CDR3 loop reads CASSFRDRNTEAFF. In nucleotides, the CDR3 is TGCGCCAGCAGCTTCCGGGACAGGAACACTGAAGCTTTCTTT.

A few counts support this clonotype. The chain employs TRBV29-1 and TRBJ2-1; the D gene is possibly TRBD1 (5 bases). With 4 bases removed from V and 3 bases from J, the gap between germline ends came to 13 bases. Germline V lookup: CDR1 SQVTM, CDR2 ANQGSEA. The CDR3 has 14 residues. This chain's CDR3 is CSVVPGNGYNEQFF. CDR3 in DNA: TGCAGCGTTGTACCAGGGAACGGCTACAATGAGCAGTTCTTC.

This clonotype was found a few times. The rearrangement links TRBV7-9 to TRBJ1-1, with D maybe TRBD1 (5 bases). CDR1 and CDR2 (germline): SEHNR, FQNEAQ (reference sequence). The V gene lost 8 bases and the J gene lost 7 bases, with 14 bases spanning the gap. CDR3 length equals 12 residues. CDR3 residues: CASGTVPGEAFF. The CDR3 coding sequence is TGTGCCAGCGGGACGGTGCCCGGTGAAGCTTTCTTT.

This clonotype has at least ten counts. The genes are TRBV2 and TRBJ2-1, with 11 bases matching TRBD2. Germline V lookup: CDR1 SNHLY, CDR2 FYNNEI. The V segment lost 6 bases and the J segment 5 bases; nucleotides outside the gene matches: 9. This CDR3 region has 16 residues. The CDR3 sequence is CASRPIAGGVHNEQFF. In DNA, the CDR3 is TGTGCCAGCAGACCTATAGCGGGAGGGGTCCACAATGAGCAGTTCTTC.

This clonotype has just a few counts. This clone may be a read error of a much larger clone one base away. The chain employs TRBV7-9 and TRBJ1-2; D remains unclear. Trimming shortened V by 6 bases and J by 8 bases, and 19 bases separated the two germline ends. From germline, CDR1 is SEHNR and CDR2 FQNEAQ (reference sequence). The CDR3 totals 14 residues. This chain's CDR3 is CASSYNGSRSGYTF. The CDR3, as DNA: TGTGCCAGCAGTTACAACGGTTCGCGTTCGGGCTACACCTTC.

This clonotype has more than one count but fewer than ten. The J gene is TRBJ2-2, the V gene TRBV7-2; TRBD2 agrees at 7 bases. The CDR3 runs 17 residues. Germline loops: CDR1 SGHTA, CDR2 FQGNSA. The junction had 9 bases not matched to a gene; V was cut back by 2 bases and J by 3 bases. CDR3: CASSLPGGSGYTGELFF. The DNA for the CDR3 is TGTGCCAGCAGCTTACCGGGAGGTTCGGGGTACACCGGGGAGCTGTTTTTT.